The 20 T cell receptor delta chains listed next were all sequenced from one sample in a study of gamma-delta chains in newborns, infants, children. TCRdb re-called the reads through CATT. This table holds 5,500 or so delta-chain clones, 1.5% to 2.5% found once. Sequencing input: blood. The receptors originated from a child who was a newborn, infant or young child, either healthy, febrile or measles-vaccinated (not recorded which).

The chain has TRDV2 and TRDJ1; D may be TRDD3 (6 bases). This CDR3 is 18 amino acids long. CDR1 is GEAIGNYY, CDR2 EKD, per germline. The ends were cut back, 0 bases at V and 0 bases at J, with 19 bases in the middle. The CDR3 reads CACDTLGASSWDTDKLIF. CDR3 coding DNA: TGTGCCTGTGACACCTTGGGGGCCAGCTCCTGGGACACCGATAAACTCATCTTT.

The sample holds a few counts of this clone. The translation of this DNA and the TCRdb protein of a much larger clone differ at residue 12, probably owing to a read error; the protein shown here is translated from the DNA. The chain uses TRDV2 and TRDJ3, with TRDD3 as a possible D gene (6 bases). The CDR3 is 19 residues long. Per germline, CDR1 GEAIGNYY and CDR2 EKD. CDR3 nucleotide sequence: TGTGCCTGTGACAGATGGGGGGCACTGAGCTCCTGTGACACCCGACAGATGTTTTTC. Its protein is CACDRWGALSSCDTRQMFF.

On this clone: This clone may be a read error of a much larger clone one base away. In nucleotides, the CDR3 is TGTGCTCTTGGGGGATCTACGTTCGGATATAAACTCATCTTT. It encodes CALGGSTFGYKLIF. The chain is built from TRDV1 and TRDJ1; no reliable D call. Germline V CDR1 and CDR2: TSWWSYY, QGS. V lost 4 bases, J lost 6 bases, and 15 bases lay in between. The CDR3 has 14 residues.

A word on this clone: It may be a read error: a sequence one base away is much more abundant. The same CDR3 arises from other DNA sequences in this sample as well. V gene TRDV2 combines with J gene TRDJ3; the match to TRDD3 covers 13 bases. The CDR3 contains 22 residues. The germline gives CDR1 GEAIGNYY, CDR2 EKD. CDR3 sequence reads: CACDTGFVLGDTKDGDTRQMFF. DNA for the CDR3: TGTGCCTGTGACACCGGATTTGTACTGGGGGATACGAAGGATGGGGACACCCGACAAATGTTTTTC.

Turning to this clone: For this DNA, TCRdb reports the protein of a much larger clone, which diverges at residue 6, most likely from a read error; the protein presented here is translated directly from the DNA. CDR3 sequence (DNA): TGTGCCTGTGACTCCGCACTGGGGGACATTACCTCCTGGGACACCCGACAGATGTTTTTC. Translating it yields CACDSALGDITSWDTRQMFF. V usage is TRDV2 and J usage is TRDJ3; 9 bases map to TRDD3. Germline trimming cut 3 bases from V and 0 bases from J; bases unmatched to any gene: 11. The length of the CDR3 is 20 residues. The germline CDR1 and CDR2 sequences are GEAIGNYY and EKD.

This clone has a handful of counts. TCRdb assigns this DNA the protein of a much larger clone, which departs from its translation at residue 11; this likely reflects a read error, and the protein shown comes from translating the DNA. The chain joins TRDV2 to TRDJ3; 12 nucleotides agree with TRDD3. The CDR3 is made up of 18 amino acids. Looked up from germline, CDR1 is GEAIGNYY and CDR2 is EKD. The CDR3 region is CACDTVLGDTLDTRQMFF. In DNA, the CDR3 is TGTGCTTGTGACACCGTACTGGGGGATACCTTGGACACCCGACAGATGTTTTTC.

This clone was seen a handful of times. The amino acid sequence in TCRdb belongs to a much larger clone and departs from this DNA's translation at residue 5, likely a sequencing read error; the sequence shown is translated from the DNA. The rearrangement joins TRDV2 to TRDJ3; 13 nucleotides match TRDD3. CDR1 is GEAIGNYY and CDR2 is EKD in the germline V gene. The CDR3 is 20 residues long. V lost 3 bases, J lost 1 base, and 8 bases stayed unmatched. In DNA form, the CDR3 reads TGTGCCTGTGACGCCGTACTGGGGGATACGCCGTCCTGGGACACCCGACAGATGTTTTTC. Translated: CACDAVLGDTPSWDTRQMFF.

About this clone itself: This same CDR3 is encoded by further DNA sequences in the sample. The gene calls are TRDV2 and TRDJ3; the match to TRDD3 covers 7 bases. The V segment lost 1 base and the J segment 0 bases; nucleotides outside the gene matches: 5. The germline V gene has CDR1 GEAIGNYY and CDR2 EKD. The CDR3 runs to 18 residues. The DNA of the CDR3 is TGTGCCTGTGACACGGGGGATGCTAGCTCCTGGGACACCCGACAGATGTTTTTC. It yields the protein CACDTGDASSWDTRQMFF.

About this clone itself: TCRdb pairs this DNA with a much larger clone's protein that differs at residue 16, likely a read error; the protein shown was translated from the DNA. CDR3 in amino acids: CACDTGGYSSWDTRQTFF. DNA of the CDR3: TGTGCCTGTGACACCGGGGGGTACAGCTCCTGGGACACCCGACAGACGTTTTTC. The chain employs TRDV2 and TRDJ3, with D perhaps matching TRDD3 (5 bases). Germline V gives CDR1 GEAIGNYY, CDR2 EKD. The CDR3 extends over 18 amino acids.

On this clone itself: Distinct nucleotide sequences in the sample also encode this CDR3. This chain uses TRDV2 with TRDJ3; D perhaps matches TRDD3 (6 bases). CDR1 is GEAIGNYY and CDR2 is EKD in the germline V gene. The CDR3 covers 19 residues. Between the trimmed V and J ends, which lost 0 bases and 0 bases, there was a span of 14 bases. This chain's CDR3 is CACDTVGATISWDTRQMFF. The CDR3 DNA reads as TGTGCCTGTGACACCGTGGGGGCTACGATCTCCTGGGACACCCGACAGATGTTTTTC.

A remark on this clone: TCRdb has a much larger clone's protein, which differs at residue 4 from the translation of this DNA, likely because of a read error; what is shown is the protein translated from the DNA. The chain uses TRDV2 and TRDJ2; 8 bases fit TRDD3. CDR1 and CDR2 from the germline V gene are GEAIGNYY and EKD. CDR3 length: 15 residues. In DNA form, the CDR3 reads TGTGCCTGTGGCACCATGGGGGATGAGACAGCACAACTCTTCTTT. This translates into CACGTMGDETAQLFF.

This clone has more than one count but fewer than ten. A much larger clone differs by one base, so this may be a read error. Other DNA sequences in this sample translate to the same CDR3. This chain's CDR3 is CACDTVGGGYSWDTRQMFF. The CDR3 DNA follows: TGTGCCTGTGACACCGTCGGTGGGGGATACTCCTGGGACACCCGACAGATGTTCTTC. The chain links TRDV2 to TRDJ3, with 10 bases lining up with TRDD3. The length of the CDR3 is 19 residues. The germline V gene encodes CDR1 GEAIGNYY and CDR2 EKD.

This clone is medium-sized by share. A much larger clone lies a single base off, so this may be a read error. This sequence joins TRDV2 and TRDJ3; the match to TRDD3 covers 11 bases. V lost 2 bases and J lost 0; bases outside the gene matches: 5. CDR1 is GEAIGNYY, CDR2 EKD, per germline. The length of the CDR3 is 19 residues. The CDR3 coding sequence is TGTGCCTGTGACAAAGTACTGGGGGATATCTCCTGGGACACCCGACAGATGTTTTTC. Protein sequence: CACDKVLGDISWDTRQMFF.

With respect to this clone: This DNA's translation differs at residue 18 from TCRdb's protein, which comes from a much larger clone; a read error is likely, and the protein shown is translated from the DNA. The gene calls are TRDV2 and TRDJ3, with 13 bases lining up with TRDD3. Germline V gene sequence: CDR1 GEAIGNYY, CDR2 EKD. The CDR3 runs to 20 residues. CDR3 region: CACDPVLGDTSSWDTRQVFF. The CDR3 DNA sequence: TGTGCCTGTGACCCTGTACTGGGGGATACGAGCTCCTGGGACACCCGACAGGTGTTTTTC.

On this clone: The protein recorded in TCRdb matches a much larger clone and deviates from this DNA's translation at residues 10 and 12, suggesting a read error; the protein here is obtained by translating the DNA. This chain joins TRDV2 and TRDJ3, with TRDD3 identical over 12 bases. This CDR3 is built from 18 residues. Germline CDR1 GEAIGNYY, CDR2 EKD. The CDR3 loop reads CACDNTGGYPWATRQMFF. CDR3 nucleotides: TGTGCCTGTGACAATACTGGGGGATACCCCTGGGCCACCCGACAGATGTTTTTC.

This clone was detected a few times. The J gene is TRDJ3, the V gene TRDV2, with a weak D call TRDD3 (5 bases). The germline V gene has CDR1 GEAIGNYY and CDR2 EKD. The CDR3 extends over 17 amino acids. V was cut by 0 bases and J by 2 bases, with 10 bases left in between. This chain's CDR3 is CACDTVKGAWDTRQMFF. The CDR3 DNA reads as TGTGCCTGTGACACCGTTAAGGGGGCCTGGGACACCCGACAGATGTTTTTC.

Points on this clone: A far larger clone lies a single base away; this is likely a read error. The rearrangement links TRDV2 to TRDJ2; 12 positions match TRDD3. From germline, CDR1 is GEAIGNYY and CDR2 EKD. CDR3 length equals 16 residues. CDR3 DNA: TGTGCCTGTGACGTACTGGGGGATACTTTGACAACACAACTCTTCTTT. This encodes CACDVLGDTLTTQLFF.

This clone was seen a few times. This is likely an artifact of a read error, given a far larger clone one base away. The chain joins TRDV2 to TRDJ3; 9 bases are shared with TRDD3. Germline loops: CDR1 GEAIGNYY, CDR2 EKD. V gave up 3 bases and J gave up 0 bases; unmatched junction bases: 11. This CDR3 is built from 20 residues. The CDR3 reads CACDSARGYGDSWDTRQMFF. The CDR3 nucleotides are TGTGCCTGTGACTCCGCCCGGGGATACGGGGACTCCTGGGACACCCGACAGATGTTTTTC.

This clone has more than one count but fewer than ten. It may be a read error: a sequence one base away is much more abundant. Other nucleotide sequences from this sample produce the same CDR3. The rearrangement links TRDV2 to TRDJ3, with D uncertain. Germline assignment: CDR1 GEAIGNYY and CDR2 EKD. The CDR3 loop spans 18 amino acids. Trimming stripped 4 bases from V and 0 bases from J, with 15 bases between. The CDR3 DNA follows: TGTGCCTGTGATACCGTGGAGGGCCTCTCCTGGGACACCCGACAGATGTTTTTC. Protein product: CACDTVEGLSWDTRQMFF.

Ten or more counts support this clone. The likely explanation is a read error, given a far larger clone one base away. This chain connects TRDV2 to TRDJ1, with 8 bases fitting TRDD3. After removal of 5 bases from V and 0 bases from J, the junction contained 4 bases not matched to a gene. This CDR3 has 14 amino acids. Germline-derived CDR1 and CDR2 are GEAIGNYY and EKD. The CDR3, as DNA: TGTGCCTGTGGCGTACTGGGGGACACCGATAAACTCATCTTT. As protein: CACGVLGDTDKLIF.